This T cell receptor (beta chain) was sequenced for a study of cytomegalovirus exposure and HLA in healthy donors. Looking at the study overall: The roughly 130 validation repertoires, a later analysis reported, used the same platform as the 550 to 700 repertoires from the first cohort. Study outcomes and limitations: Among TCR sequences, most were rare, though some public TCRs appeared in many donors.

Profiled with immunoSEQ multiplex PCR; TCRdb holds only in-frame clones, not every one. The table lists around 350,000 clones, roughly 85% of them singletons. Germline V CDR1 and CDR2: GTSNPN, SVGIG (reference sequence). The CDR3 sequence is 15 residues long. With V trimmed by 0 bases and J by 5 bases, 6 bases remained unmatched. For this clone: Its specificity is unknown.

The clonotype originates from a woman aged 18-29 years in good health and CMV-seronegative. Sequenced input: PBMCs. J is TRBJ2-1 and V is TRBV30, with 8 bases matching TRBD2. CDR3 amino acids: CAWSVSSGGHNEQFF. CDR3 DNA: TGTGCCTGGAGTGTATCGAGCGGGGGACACAATGAGCAGTTCTTC.